This T cell receptor beta chain is from a study of blood T cell repertoires in COVID-19. Study-wide background: COVID-19 samples from acute and convalescent phases originated in the United States, Italy and Spain. PBMCs, B-cell-depleted T cells, or T cells provided the cDNA or gDNA that made up the material.

In the authors' methods: Estimated nucleated cell counts came from reference gene primer amplification. Repertoires were generated with immunoSEQ multiplex PCR, while TCRdb's copy carries only in-frame clones and drops some. That table is the source of V, J and clone size, and D and trimming were worked out from the DNA. This table holds about 240,000 clones, 82% found once. The V segment lost 0 bases and the J segment 7 bases; nucleotides outside the gene matches: 5. Germline CDR1 WNHNN, CDR2 SYGVQD (reference sequence). This CDR3 is built from 15 residues. This TCR was sampled from a woman younger than 30 with acute or convalescent COVID-19. Sequencing used peripheral blood. The chain is built from TRBV10-1 and TRBJ2-3, with 9 bases aligning to TRBD2. The CDR3 loop reads CASSESGLADNTQYF. Written as DNA, the CDR3 is TGCGCCAGCAGTGAGTCGGGACTAGCCGATAATACGCAGTATTTT.